This T cell receptor beta chain emerged from a study of early T cells in non-severe SARS-CoV-2 infection. Study details: Sequencing targeted bulk RNA from unsorted whole blood, leaving chains unpaired. General study results and limits: VDJdb matching favored anti-spike CD8 responses, missing private and CD4 specificities.

This clonotype was seen a handful of times. What it binds is unknown. One end of the junction fails to match germline, which may point to a read error. Molecules of cDNA were individually given unique molecular identifiers that were attached to them. MiXCR, run by TCRdb on the 5' RACE reads, gives a single entry per CDR3 protein. The sample lists 60,000 or so distinct CDR3 sequences, about 12% occurring once. The CDR3 has 14 residues. Per germline, CDR1 KGHDR and CDR2 SFDVKD. The chain uses TRBV24-1 and TRBJ2-5; 7 positions agree with TRBD1. The starting material was whole blood, obtained at baseline. The clonotype comes from an adult who was a healthcare worker with PCR-confirmed SARS-CoV-2 infection or an uninfected control (not recorded which). CDR3 sequence reads: CATSDQRQGEAQYF. The CDR3 DNA reads as TGTGCCACCAGTGATCAGAGACAGGGAGAGGCCCAGTACTTC.